A selection of T cell receptor beta chains follows, all from one sample in a study of identical twins. TCRdb passed the 5' RACE reads through MiXCR, listing each CDR3 protein once. The table has 1.5 million to 2 million distinct CDR3 sequences, around 29% seen once. The sequenced sample was cord blood. All receptors derive from a newborn girl in good health. The CDR3 runs from the conserved cysteine through the conserved F or W. The order of the fields is J gene, clone size, CDR3 length, V gene, D gene, CDR3 DNA, CDR3 protein. D genes are given only for firm matches. Clone size is given for some rows only: seen once, a few or many times, or a class if the clone is expanded.

>TRBJ2-5|-|13|TRBV29-1|-
TGCAGCGTTGATAGAGGACAGTCCGAGACCCAGTACTTC
CSVDRGQSETQYF
>TRBJ1-2|-|11|TRBV12-3/TRBV12-4|-
TGTGCCAGCAGTTGCAGGGGCGGCTACACCTTC
CASSCRGGYTF
>TRBJ2-5|-|13|TRBV5-1|-
TGCGCCAGCACCCTAAGGGGAACGGAGACCCGGTACTTC
CASTLRGTETRYF
>TRBJ2-7|-|13|TRBV10-3|TRBD1
TGTGCCATCTGGGACAGGGTGGGCTACGAGCAGTACTTC
CAIWDRVGYEQYF
>TRBJ2-7|few|13|TRBV5-1|-
TGCGCCAGCAGCTTGGGGGACGACTACGAGCAGTACTTC
CASSLGDDYEQYF
>TRBJ2-5|few|16|TRBV12-3/TRBV12-4|-
TGTGCCAGCAGTCTAACCGTAGCGGATCCCCAAGAGACCCAGTACTTC
CASSLTVADPQETQYF
>TRBJ2-1|-|15|TRBV6-5|TRBD2
TGTGCCAGCAGCCCCCGGACTAGCGGATTTCATGAGCAGTTCTTC
CASSPRTSGFHEQFF
>TRBJ2-4|-|16|TRBV11-2|-
TGTGCCAGCAGCTCACTCGACAGGAGAGCCAAAAACATTCAGTACTTC
CASSSLDRRAKNIQYF
>TRBJ2-5|few|13|TRBV20-1|-
TGCAGTGTCCTACAGGGAACCCAAGAGACCCAGTACTTC
CSVLQGTQETQYF
>TRBJ2-7|-|15|TRBV7-2|TRBD2
TGTGCCAGCAGGCCCGGACTAGCGGCCTCCTACGAGCAGTACTTC
CASRPGLAASYEQYF
>TRBJ2-1|-|15|TRBV15|TRBD2
TGTGCCACCAGCCCGGGGACTAGCGTGTACAATGAGCAGTTCTTC
CATSPGTSVYNEQFF
>TRBJ2-1|few|14|TRBV4-2|-
TGTGCCAGCAGCCAAGATAAGAGGGCCAATGAGCAGTTCTTC
CASSQDKRANEQFF
>TRBJ2-7|-|15|TRBV18|TRBD1
TGTGCCAGCTCACGGGACAGGTCCTCCTACAATGAGCAGTACTTC
CASSRDRSSYNEQYF
>TRBJ2-1|once|16|TRBV28|TRBD1
TGTGCCAGCAGCCACCTCACAGGGGGAGAGGACAATGAGCAGTTCTTC
CASSHLTGGEDNEQFF
>TRBJ1-2|-|12|TRBV5-1|-
TGCGCCAGCAGCTTTCGGGGGTATGCCTACACCTTC
CASSFRGYAYTF
>TRBJ2-5|few|12|TRBV20-1|-
TGCAGTGCTCCCCGAGAGCAAGAGACCCAGTACTTC
CSAPREQETQYF
>TRBJ2-3|-|14|TRBV20-1|-
TGCAGTGGTTGGGGGGGCCCCAGCACAGATACGCAGTATTTT
CSGWGGPSTDTQYF
>TRBJ2-3|-|13|TRBV19|TRBD2
TGTGCCAGTCTTGGACTAGCGACAGATACGCAGTATTTT
CASLGLATDTQYF
>TRBJ2-7|few|14|TRBV18|-
TGTGCCAGCTCACCTCCCGACGGATCCTACGAGCAGTACTTC
CASSPPDGSYEQYF
>TRBJ2-1|-|16|TRBV10-3|TRBD2
TGTGCCATCAGTGAAGTTGGCCTAGCGGCTTACAATGAGCAGTTCTTC
CAISEVGLAAYNEQFF
>TRBJ2-7|few|15|TRBV5-1|-
TGCGCCAGCAGCGCCACAGGGGGACTAATCGGCGAGCAGTACTTC
CASSATGGLIGEQYF
>TRBJ2-7|-|14|TRBV5-4|TRBD2
TGTGCCAGCAAGCGGGACTCCGCAGCCTACGAGCAGTACTTC
CASKRDSAAYEQYF
>TRBJ2-1|few|16|TRBV3-1|TRBD1
TGTGCCAGCAGCCGATTGACAGGGTTCGACCTCAATGAGCAGTTCTTC
CASSRLTGFDLNEQFF
>TRBJ2-5|-|16|TRBV4-1|-
TGCGCCAGCAGCCGACTAGGGGAACGCGTTCACAATGAGCAGTACTTC
CASSRLGERVHNEQYF
>TRBJ2-5|few|18|TRBV7-8|TRBD2
TGTGCCAGCAGCTATTATCAACTAGCGGGGAGAGTACAGGAGACCCAGTACTTC
CASSYYQLAGRVQETQYF
>TRBJ2-7|few|16|TRBV11-2|TRBD1
TGTGCCAGCAGCTTAGCCCTGACAGGGATGACCTACGAGCAGTACTTC
CASSLALTGMTYEQYF
>TRBJ2-1|once|16|TRBV3-1|-
TGTGCCAGCAGCCAGCTATGGGCTACCCGGTACAATGAGCAGTTCTTC
CASSQLWATRYNEQFF
>TRBJ1-2|-|15|TRBV9|TRBD1
TGTGCCAGCAGCGTAGAAGGGACAGGGACCTATGGCTACACCTTC
CASSVEGTGTYGYTF
>TRBJ2-7|few|16|TRBV5-1|TRBD2
TGCGCCAGCAGGGCCCCACTAGCGGGATCCTACAATGAGCAGTACTTC
CASRAPLAGSYNEQYF
>TRBJ1-3|few|13|TRBV20-1|-
TGCAGTGCTAGCCGGGACTCTGGAAACACCATATATTTT
CSASRDSGNTIYF
>TRBJ2-3|-|15|TRBV9|TRBD2
TGTGCCAGCAGCGTAGGGGGCGGGGGGATGGATACGCAGTATTTT
CASSVGGGGMDTQYF
>TRBJ1-2|-|14|TRBV5-1|TRBD1
TGCGCCAGCAGCTTGTTTCAACAGGGGAATGGCTGCACCTTC
CASSLFQQGNGCTF
>TRBJ2-7|-|14|TRBV11-3|-
TGTGCCAGCAGCCCCAATAGTGGAAACAATGAGCAGTACTTC
CASSPNSGNNEQYF
>TRBJ2-1|few|14|TRBV29-1|TRBD1
TGCAGCGTTGAGGTCAGGCAGGGGGTCAATGAGCAGTTCTTC
CSVEVRQGVNEQFF
>TRBJ1-2|few|12|TRBV20-1|-
TGCAGTGGATACAGGGCAAGCTATGGCTACACCTTC
CSGYRASYGYTF
>TRBJ2-7|-|15|TRBV20-1|TRBD2
TGCAGTGCTAGAGAGACTAGCGGGGGGGCCTGCGAGCAGTACTTC
CSARETSGGACEQYF